Listed below are T cell receptor beta chains from one sample, sequenced in a study of blood T cell repertoires in COVID-19. The data were produced by immunoSEQ multiplex PCR, yet TCRdb's version contains in-frame clones alone and is incomplete. Of about 47,000 clones in the sample, 81% are singletons; the top ten hold about 27%. Sequencing was done on a sample of peripheral blood. The receptor set was obtained from a woman older than 75 with COVID-19, enrolled during active disease. The CDR3 runs from the conserved cysteine through the conserved F or W. The order of the fields is CDR3 DNA, CDR3 protein, D gene, V gene, J gene, clone size. A D gene is named only where the DNA matches it firmly. Only part of the rows carry a size: once, few, many, or a class if the clone is expanded.

TGTGCCAGCAGCCACGCGCCCGAGCAGTACTTC	CASSHAPEQYF	NA	TRBV7-2	TRBJ2-7	NA
TGTGCCTGGAGACTAGCGGGATCCGAGCAGTACTTC	CAWRLAGSEQYF	TRBD2	TRBV30	TRBJ2-7	NA
TGTGCCAGCTCACTAGCGGGAGTAGAGACCCAGTACTTC	CASSLAGVETQYF	TRBD2	TRBV18	TRBJ2-5	NA
TGTGCCAGCAGCGGGACAGGGAGCAATCAGCCCCAGCATTTT	CASSGTGSNQPQHF	TRBD1	TRBV6-4	TRBJ1-5	few
TGTGCCAGCAGCTCCGGCGGGGGTACCTACGAGCAGTACTTC	CASSSGGGTYEQYF	TRBD2	TRBV5-4	TRBJ2-7	NA
TGCGCCAGCAGCTTGGCCGCGGGAGTATACAATGAGCAGTTCTTC	CASSLAAGVYNEQFF	TRBD2	TRBV5-1	TRBJ2-1	NA
TGCGCCAGCAGTTTTGTTTTATGGACTAGCGAAAGGTACCAAGAGACCCAGTACTTC	CASSFVLWTSERYQETQYF	TRBD2	TRBV5-1	TRBJ2-5	NA
TGTGCCAGCAGCAAAGCGGGGCAGGGGGTTGGTCCCGGGGAGCTGTTTTTT	CASSKAGQGVGPGELFF	NA	TRBV21-1	TRBJ2-2	NA
TGTGCCAGCAGTGCCCGACTAGCGGGAGAGGGAGAGACCCAGTACTTC	CASSARLAGEGETQYF	TRBD2	TRBV6-6	TRBJ2-5	NA
TGTGCCACCAGTGATTCGGGGATAAGCTCTGGAAACACCATATATTTT	CATSDSGISSGNTIYF	NA	TRBV24-1	TRBJ1-3	NA